The T cell receptor (beta chain) described here comes from a study of T cells in Graves' hyperthyroidism and ophthalmopathy. Findings of the study overall: For ophthalmopathy, model prediction preceded onset by a median about 6.4 months. Most thyroid-expanded clonotypes above 0.001 were also found in blood.

RNA transcripts served as the template for amplifying TCR beta CDR3 regions. The TCR CDR3 was amplified in a first-round RT-PCR using the HTBI primer set. TCRdb processed the multiplex PCR reads anew with MiXCR; each CDR3 protein has one entry. Of around 600,000 distinct CDR3 sequences listed, more than 12% are singletons. Patients affected by ophthalmopathy presented a Clinical Activity Score of at least 3, a NOSPECS grade of at least 4, and disease duration below 3 months. Investigators excluded patients with uncontrolled infection, other autoimmune disease, pregnancy or lactation. Germline CDR1 is MNHEY and CDR2 is SVGEGT. The CDR3 sequence is 17 residues long. On this clonotype: Its cognate antigen is unknown. This may stem from a read error, because a much larger clone lies one nucleotide away.

The rearrangement links TRBV6-2 or TRBV6-3 to TRBJ2-2, with D possibly TRBD2 on 5 matching bases. This TCR derives from a woman aged 45-65 years with Graves' ophthalmopathy. Sequencing used blood. The chain's CDR3 is CASSYYPMQESTGELSF. The CDR3 coding sequence is TGTGCCAGCAGTTACTACCCAATGCAGGAGAGCACCGGGGAGCTGTCTTTT.